This paragraph covers one T cell receptor beta chain sequence. Its antigen remains unknown. Sequence at one end of the junction differs from germline and may be a read error. The entry originates in a study of Ad26.COV2.S vaccination and SARS-CoV-2 variants. The study, taken as a whole, reports: Analyses that measured TCR breadth and depth may have underestimated total T cell responses.

CDR1 SNHLY and CDR2 FYNNEI come from the germline V gene. CDR3 length: 14 residues. Libraries were prepared by immunoSEQ multiplex PCR; TCRdb keeps only in-frame clonotypes and omits some of them. The sample lists 250,000 to 300,000 clones; about 87% were seen once. The treatment here: roughly 19 received Ad26.COV2.S at low or high dose, single or two shots; five or six received placebo; per-sample allocation not given. Material that was analyzed had been drawn on day 63 after the first vaccine or placebo injection. This sample comprised peripheral blood, obtained in a trial of Ad26.COV2.S vaccine versus placebo. The chain has TRBV2 and TRBJ2-7; 12 nucleotides agree with TRBD1. The TCR originated in a person between 18 and 65 years old who received the Ad26.COV2.S COVID-19 vaccine or a placebo. The CDR3 loop is CASSRPGQGALVGF. The CDR3 DNA follows: TGTGCCAGCAGCCGACCGGGACAGGGGGCATTGGTGGGCTTC.